This TCR beta chain was found in a study of blood T cell repertoires in COVID-19. Overall study: The United States, Italy and Spain supplied acute and convalescent COVID-19 samples.

Generated by immunoSEQ multiplex PCR, the TCRdb table keeps only in-frame clones and is missing some. The repertoire holds about 240,000 clones, with around 89% as singletons. The study drew participants aged roughly 18 to 95 years from under 30 US areas. Which cohort a participant joined came from the clinical history participants gave. The CDR3 consists of 15 residues. V lost 2 bases and J 2 bases, leaving 7 bases between the germline ends. Germline V CDR1 and CDR2: MNHEY, SMNVEV (reference sequence). The clonotype comes from a young woman who had recovered from COVID-19. The gene calls are TRBV27 and TRBJ2-6; D unresolved. Sequencing input: PBMCs or T cells enriched from blood (not recorded which). CDR3 sequence (DNA): TGTGCCAGCAGTTTAGGAGTCCCTGGGGCCAACGTCCTGACTTTC. Amino acid sequence: CASSLGVPGANVLTF.